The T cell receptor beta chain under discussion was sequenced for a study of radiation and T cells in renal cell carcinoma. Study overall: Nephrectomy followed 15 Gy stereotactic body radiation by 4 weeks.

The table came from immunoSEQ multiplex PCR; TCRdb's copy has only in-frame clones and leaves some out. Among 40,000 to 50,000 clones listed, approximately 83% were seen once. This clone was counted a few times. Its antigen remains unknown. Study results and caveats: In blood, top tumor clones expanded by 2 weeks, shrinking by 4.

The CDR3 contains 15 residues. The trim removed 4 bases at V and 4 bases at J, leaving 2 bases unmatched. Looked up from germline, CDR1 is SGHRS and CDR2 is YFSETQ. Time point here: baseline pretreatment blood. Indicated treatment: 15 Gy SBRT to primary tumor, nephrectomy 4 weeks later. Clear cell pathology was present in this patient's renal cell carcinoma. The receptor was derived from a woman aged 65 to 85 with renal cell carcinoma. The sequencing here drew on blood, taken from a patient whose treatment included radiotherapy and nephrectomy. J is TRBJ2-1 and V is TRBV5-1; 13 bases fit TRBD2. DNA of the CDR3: TGCGCCAGCAGCAGGACTAGCGGGGGATACAATGAGCAGTTCTTC. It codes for CASSRTSGGYNEQFF.